This TCR beta chain was observed in a study of T cells in Graves' hyperthyroidism and ophthalmopathy. Over 18 months, lack of ophthalmopathy progression marked Graves' hyperthyroidism as stable. Amplified regions were TCR beta CDR3 sequences from RNA transcripts. An initial round of RT-PCR targeting the TCR CDR3 relied on the HTBI primer set. One entry per CDR3 protein, called by TCRdb with MiXCR from the multiplex PCR reads. The table includes around 500,000 distinct CDR3 sequences, over 13% detected once. The sample holds a few counts of this clonotype. The CDR3 extends over 12 amino acids. CDR1 and CDR2 (germline): MNHNS, SASEGT. V was shortened by 3 bases and J by 15 bases, with 15 bases between the two germline ends.

The chain links TRBV6-1 to TRBJ2-1; tentatively, D is TRBD1 (6 bases). Sequenced material: blood. The origin of this receptor is a woman between 18 and 29 years old with Graves' hyperthyroidism. The CDR3 nucleotides read TGTGCCAGCAGTGAGCTTAGGAGACAGGCGTTCTTC. The encoded protein is CASSELRRQAFF.